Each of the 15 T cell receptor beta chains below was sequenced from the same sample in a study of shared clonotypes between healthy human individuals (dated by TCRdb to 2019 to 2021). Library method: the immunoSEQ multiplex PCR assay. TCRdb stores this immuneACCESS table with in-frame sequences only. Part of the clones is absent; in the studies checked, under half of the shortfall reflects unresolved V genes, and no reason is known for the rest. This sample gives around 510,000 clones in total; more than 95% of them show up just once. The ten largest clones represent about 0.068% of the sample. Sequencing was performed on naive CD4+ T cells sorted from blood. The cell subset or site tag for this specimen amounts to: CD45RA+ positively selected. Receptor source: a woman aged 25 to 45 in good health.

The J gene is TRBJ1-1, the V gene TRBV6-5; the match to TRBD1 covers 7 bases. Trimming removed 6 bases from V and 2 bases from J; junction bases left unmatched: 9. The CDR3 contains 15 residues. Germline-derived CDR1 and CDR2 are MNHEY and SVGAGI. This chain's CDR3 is CASSYQTGLNTEAFF. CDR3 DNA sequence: TGTGCCAGCAGCTATCAGACAGGGCTCAACACTGAAGCTTTCTTT.

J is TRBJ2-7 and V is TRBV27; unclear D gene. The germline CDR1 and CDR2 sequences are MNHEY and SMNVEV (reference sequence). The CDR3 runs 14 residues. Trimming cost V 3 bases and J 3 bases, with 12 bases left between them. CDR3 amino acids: CASSFLDSNYEQYF. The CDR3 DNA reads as TGTGCCAGCAGTTTCCTCGACTCCAACTACGAGCAGTACTTC.

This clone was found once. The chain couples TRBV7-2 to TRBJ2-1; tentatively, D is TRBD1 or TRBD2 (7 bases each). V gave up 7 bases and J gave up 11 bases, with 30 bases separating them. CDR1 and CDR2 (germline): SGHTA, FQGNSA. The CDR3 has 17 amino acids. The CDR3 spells CASTPRGGRTKTSKQFF. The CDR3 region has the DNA TGTGCCAGCACCCCCAGGGGGGGGCGTACAAAAACCTCGAAGCAGTTCTTC.

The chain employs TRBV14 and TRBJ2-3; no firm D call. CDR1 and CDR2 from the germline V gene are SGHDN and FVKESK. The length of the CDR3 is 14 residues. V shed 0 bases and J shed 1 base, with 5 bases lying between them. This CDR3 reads CASSQDRGTDTQYF. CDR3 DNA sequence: TGTGCCAGCAGCCAAGATCGCGGCACAGATACGCAGTATTTT.

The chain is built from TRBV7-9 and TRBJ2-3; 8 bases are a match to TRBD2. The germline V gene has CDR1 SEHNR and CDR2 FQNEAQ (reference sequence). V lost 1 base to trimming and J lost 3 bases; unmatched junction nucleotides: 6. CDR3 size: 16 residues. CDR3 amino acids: CASSLGTGGLTDTQYF. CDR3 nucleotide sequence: TGTGCCAGCAGCTTAGGGACGGGAGGGTTGACAGATACGCAGTATTTT.

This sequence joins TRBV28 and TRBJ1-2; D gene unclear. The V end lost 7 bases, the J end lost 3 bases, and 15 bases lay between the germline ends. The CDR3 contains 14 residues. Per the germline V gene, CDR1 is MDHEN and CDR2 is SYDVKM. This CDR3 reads CASTLSEGYYGYTF. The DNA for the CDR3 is TGTGCCAGCACCCTGTCGGAGGGTTACTATGGCTACACCTTC.

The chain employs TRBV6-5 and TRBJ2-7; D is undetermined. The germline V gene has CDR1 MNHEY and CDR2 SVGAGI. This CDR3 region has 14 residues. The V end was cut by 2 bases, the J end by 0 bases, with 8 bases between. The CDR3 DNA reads TGTGCCAGCAGTTACGACACCTCCTCCTACGAGCAGTACTTC. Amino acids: CASSYDTSSYEQYF.

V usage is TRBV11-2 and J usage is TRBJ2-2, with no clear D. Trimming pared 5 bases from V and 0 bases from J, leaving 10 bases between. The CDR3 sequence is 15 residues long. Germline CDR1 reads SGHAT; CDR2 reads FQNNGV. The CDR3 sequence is CASSPSVPNTGELFF. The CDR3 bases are TGTGCCAGCAGCCCATCGGTCCCGAACACCGGGGAGCTGTTTTTT.

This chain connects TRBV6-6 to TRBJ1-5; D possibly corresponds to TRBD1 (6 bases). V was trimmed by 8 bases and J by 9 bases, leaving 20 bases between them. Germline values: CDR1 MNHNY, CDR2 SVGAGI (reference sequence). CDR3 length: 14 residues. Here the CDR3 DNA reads TGTGCCAGCTACGAGGGGGGGTTGCAAGGGCCCCAGCATTTT. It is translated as CASYEGGLQGPQHF.

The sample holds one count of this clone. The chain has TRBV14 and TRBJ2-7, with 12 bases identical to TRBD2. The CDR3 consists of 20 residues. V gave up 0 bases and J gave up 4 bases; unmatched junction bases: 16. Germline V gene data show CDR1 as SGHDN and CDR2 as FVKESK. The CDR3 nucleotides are TGTGCCAGCAGCCAAGATTACGCGACTAGCGGGAGCACCCTTTCTTACGAGCAGTACTTC. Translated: CASSQDYATSGSTLSYEQYF.

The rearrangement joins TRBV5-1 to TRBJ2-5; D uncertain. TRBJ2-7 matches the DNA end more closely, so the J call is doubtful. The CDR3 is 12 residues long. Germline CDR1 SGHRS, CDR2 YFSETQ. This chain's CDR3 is CASSPNLYEQYF. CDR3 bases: TGCGCCAGCAGCCCTAATCTGTACGAGCAGTACTTC.

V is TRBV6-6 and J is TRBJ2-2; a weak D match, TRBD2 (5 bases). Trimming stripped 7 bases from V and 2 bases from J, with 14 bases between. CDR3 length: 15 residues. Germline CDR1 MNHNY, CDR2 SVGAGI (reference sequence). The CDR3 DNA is TGTGCCAGCAATCGGGGTATTAGAAACACCGGGGAGCTGTTTTTT. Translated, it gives CASNRGIRNTGELFF.

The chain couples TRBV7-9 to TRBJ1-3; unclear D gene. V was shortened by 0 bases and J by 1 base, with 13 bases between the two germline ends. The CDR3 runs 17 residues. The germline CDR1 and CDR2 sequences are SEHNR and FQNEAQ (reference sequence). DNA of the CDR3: TGTGCCAGCAGCTTAGCCGAGTCCGCATGGTCTGGAAACACCATATATTTT. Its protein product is CASSLAESAWSGNTIYF.

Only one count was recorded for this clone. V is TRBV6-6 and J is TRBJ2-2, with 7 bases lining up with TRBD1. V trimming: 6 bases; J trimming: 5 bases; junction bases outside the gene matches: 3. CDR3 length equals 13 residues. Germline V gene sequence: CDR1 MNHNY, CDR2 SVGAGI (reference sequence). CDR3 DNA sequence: TGTGCCAGCAGGGACAGGATTACCGGGGAGCTGTTTTTT. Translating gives CASRDRITGELFF.

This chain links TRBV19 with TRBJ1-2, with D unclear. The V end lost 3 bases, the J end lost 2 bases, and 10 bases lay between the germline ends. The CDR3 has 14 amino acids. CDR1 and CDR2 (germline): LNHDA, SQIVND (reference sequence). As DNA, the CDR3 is TGTGCCAGTAGTATTACAGACCTAAACTATGGCTACACCTTC. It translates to CASSITDLNYGYTF. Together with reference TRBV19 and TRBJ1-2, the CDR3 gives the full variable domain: DGGITQSPKYLFRKEGQNVTLSCEQNLNHDAMYWYRQDPGQGLRLIYYSQIVNDFQKGDIAEGYSVSREKKESFPLTVTSAQKNPTAFYLCASSITDLNYGYTFGSGTRLTVV.